The 21 T cell receptor beta chains listed next were all sequenced from one sample in a study of cytomegalovirus exposure and HLA in healthy donors. Primers: 60 Vbeta forward and 13 Jbeta reverse. Sequencing was performed with immunoSEQ multiplex PCR; in TCRdb, only in-frame clones are kept and a portion is missing. The sample has roughly 200,000 clones; almost 85% are singletons. Material: PBMCs. The source is a woman between 45 and 65 years old in good health and CMV-seronegative.

This chain uses TRBV30 with TRBJ1-1; 7 bases line up with TRBD1. The CDR3 length is 11 residues. Losses at the gene ends were 5 bases for V and 11 bases for J; bases not matched to a gene: 8. CDR1 GTSNPN and CDR2 SVGIG come from the germline V gene (reference sequence). The CDR3 nucleotides read TGTGCCTGGCATAGGGGGCACGGGGCTTTCTTT. It is translated as CAWHRGHGAFF.

A word on this clone: The same CDR3 can be traced to other DNA sequences in this sample. J is TRBJ2-3 and V is TRBV6-5, with 11 positions matching TRBD2. V shed 10 bases and J 0 bases; nucleotides not matched to a gene: 6. The CDR3 is 15 residues long. Germline V gene data show CDR1 as MNHEY and CDR2 as SVGAGI. In nucleotides, the CDR3 is TGTGCCATCCGAAGACTAGCGGGGAGCACAGATACGCAGTATTTT. Amino acids: CAIRRLAGSTDTQYF.

This clone was picked up one time. The gene calls are TRBV28 and TRBJ2-1; 12 bases line up with TRBD2. The V and J ends lost 2 bases and 4 bases, in that order; junction bases with no gene match: 18. The germline gives CDR1 MDHEN, CDR2 SYDVKM. The CDR3 is 21 residues long. The CDR3 loop reads CASSLARKSKTSGRGYNEQFF. CDR3 DNA sequence: TGTGCCAGCAGTTTAGCCCGGAAATCAAAGACTAGCGGGAGAGGGTACAATGAGCAGTTCTTC.

The chain links TRBV30 to TRBJ1-5; 7 nucleotides align to TRBD1. V shed 5 bases and J 3 bases; nucleotides not matched to a gene: 4. Germline loops: CDR1 GTSNPN, CDR2 SVGIG (reference sequence). The CDR3 has 13 residues. CDR3 region: CAWGQDYNQPQHF. CDR3 nucleotides: TGTGCCTGGGGACAGGACTACAATCAGCCCCAGCATTTT.

The chain is built from TRBV5-1 and TRBJ1-1; the match to TRBD1 covers 10 bases. With 4 bases clipped from V and 4 bases from J, the junction kept 7 bases outside the gene matches. Germline-derived CDR1 and CDR2 are SGHRS and YFSETQ. The CDR3 is made up of 15 amino acids. The CDR3 protein is CASSRTGGEGTEAFF. In nucleotides, the CDR3 is TGCGCCAGCAGCCGGACAGGGGGGGAGGGCACTGAAGCTTTCTTT.

This sequence joins TRBV28 and TRBJ1-4, with D perhaps matching TRBD1 (5 bases). Per germline, CDR1 MDHEN and CDR2 SYDVKM. This CDR3 contains 12 residues. V shed 10 bases and J shed 10 bases, with 16 bases lying between them. CDR3 DNA: TGTGCCACCAGGGACCCGGGGGGAAAACTGTTTTTT. This codes for CATRDPGGKLFF.

The chain links TRBV25-1 to TRBJ2-1, with D possibly matching TRBD2 (6 bases). V dropped 4 bases and J dropped 1 base, with 14 bases sitting between them. Per the germline V gene, CDR1 is MGHDK and CDR2 is SYGVNS. The CDR3 extends over 16 amino acids. CDR3: CASSVLASASYNEQFF. CDR3 sequence (DNA): TGTGCCAGCAGTGTTTTGGCTAGCGCATCCTACAATGAGCAGTTCTTC.

This clone was observed a single time. The sample holds other DNA sequences that translate to the same CDR3. The genes are TRBV7-9 and TRBJ1-2; maybe TRBD1 (5 bases). Trimming stripped 1 base from V and 4 bases from J, with 7 bases between. CDR1 is SEHNR and CDR2 is FQNEAQ in the germline V gene (reference sequence). The CDR3 loop spans 13 amino acids. CDR3 bases: TGTGCCAGCAGCTTAGGCCAGGGCTATGGCTACACCTTC. Amino acid sequence: CASSLGQGYGYTF.

The chain uses TRBV18 and TRBJ1-2, with D uncertain. This CDR3 region has 15 residues. Germline V lookup: CDR1 KGHSH, CDR2 LQKENI. V was clipped by 3 bases and J by 0 bases, with 11 bases between them. CDR3 nucleotide sequence: TGTGCCAGCTCACCCTATGGGGAGACTAACTATGGCTACACCTTC. It specifies CASSPYGETNYGYTF.

This chain uses TRBV7-8 with TRBJ1-1; unclear D gene. The CDR3 has 15 residues. V was pared by 4 bases and J by 0 bases, with 12 bases between. Per germline, CDR1 SGHVS and CDR2 FQNEAQ. CDR3 sequence: CASSSRGRLNTEAFF. Written as DNA, the CDR3 is TGTGCCAGCAGCTCGCGCGGGCGACTGAACACTGAAGCTTTCTTT. The full variable domain, its missing parts supplied by reference TRBV7-8 and TRBJ1-1, is GAGVSQSPRYKVAKRGQDVALRCDPISGHVSLFWYQQALGQGPEFLTYFQNEAQLDKSGLPSDRFFAERPEGSVSTLKIQRTQQEDSAVYLCASSSRGRLNTEAFFGQGTRLTVV.

The V and J genes are TRBV10-2 and TRBJ2-1, with 13 nucleotides matching TRBD2. The CDR3 has 19 amino acids. CDR1 is WSHSY and CDR2 is SAAADI in the germline V gene. J lost 1 base, V lost 5 bases, and 11 bases had no gene match. This CDR3 is CASSTKPGLAGLSYNEQFF. As DNA, the CDR3 is TGCGCCAGCAGTACAAAGCCGGGACTAGCGGGACTATCCTACAATGAGCAGTTCTTC.

In DNA form, the CDR3 reads TGTGCCAGCAGCTTAGGCAGGGCTGCCAAAAACATTCAGTACTTC. It yields the protein CASSLGRAAKNIQYF. The genes are TRBV7-9 and TRBJ2-4; D perhaps matches TRBD1 (5 bases). This CDR3 has 15 amino acids. The V and J ends lost 1 base and 1 base respectively, with 8 bases between them. CDR1 SEHNR and CDR2 FQNEAQ come from the germline V gene (reference sequence).

The J gene is TRBJ2-1, the V gene TRBV27; a possible D gene is TRBD2 (5 bases). Trimming left V 10 bases short and J 5 bases short, with 15 bases between. The CDR3 extends over 13 amino acids. Germline V gives CDR1 MNHEY, CDR2 SMNVEV (reference sequence). This CDR3 reads CATVGRGNNEQFF. The CDR3 DNA follows: TGTGCCACCGTAGGGAGAGGAAACAATGAGCAGTTCTTC.

This clone was observed once. The rearrangement joins TRBV6-5 to TRBJ2-3; 10 bases fit TRBD2. The CDR3 has 14 residues. Trimming at V came to 7 bases and at J to 5 bases, leaving 6 bases not matched to a gene. The germline V gene has CDR1 MNHEY and CDR2 SVGAGI. For the CDR3, the DNA is TGTGCCAGCACTCTAGCGGGAGACCGAGATACGCAGTATTTT. Residues: CASTLAGDRDTQYF.

This clone was found once. This sequence joins TRBV18 and TRBJ2-5; TRBD1 matches at 7 bases. The CDR3 runs 14 residues. After removal of 5 bases from V and 4 bases from J, the junction contained 7 bases not matched to a gene. CDR1 and CDR2 from the germline V gene are KGHSH and LQKENI. This CDR3 reads CASSSSDRAETQYF. The CDR3 nucleotides read TGTGCCAGCTCATCCTCCGACAGGGCAGAGACCCAGTACTTC.

CDR3 loop: CASREQGLGDTIYF. Here the CDR3 DNA reads TGTGCCAGCAGGGAACAGGGGCTCGGGGACACCATATATTTT. This chain joins TRBV2 and TRBJ1-3; 7 bases align to TRBD1. The V gene end was trimmed by 6 bases and the J gene end by 8 bases; junction bases not matched to a gene: 10. Germline CDR1 SNHLY, CDR2 FYNNEI. This CDR3 comprises 14 residues.

The chain joins TRBV28 to TRBJ2-6; 7 bases are a match to TRBD1. The CDR3 covers 16 residues. Germline lookup yields CDR1 MDHEN and CDR2 SYDVKM. With V trimmed by 6 bases and J by 4 bases, 9 bases remained unmatched. CDR3 protein: CASRAGGPGGANVLTF. The CDR3 DNA follows: TGTGCCAGCAGGGCAGGGGGTCCAGGAGGGGCCAACGTCCTGACTTTC.

DNA of the CDR3: TGTGCCAGCTCACCACCGCCAGGGGACCCTAATGAAAAACTGTTTTTT. Encoded protein: CASSPPPGDPNEKLFF. The V and J genes are TRBV18 and TRBJ1-4, with a tentative D call TRBD1 (6 bases). This CDR3 comprises 16 residues. Germline CDR1 and CDR2: KGHSH and LQKENI. Trimming took off 0 bases at V and 3 bases at J, with 11 bases between the two ends. The full variable domain, rest sourced from reference TRBV18 and TRBJ1-4, is NAGVMQNPRHLVRRRGQEARLRCSPMKGHSHVYWYRQLPEEGLKFMVYLQKENIIDESGMPKERFSAEFPKEGPSILRIQQVVRGDSAAYFCASSPPPGDPNEKLFFGSGTQLSVL.

V usage is TRBV25-1 and J usage is TRBJ1-1; D uncertain. Germline V gene sequence: CDR1 MGHDK, CDR2 SYGVNS. The length of the CDR3 is 12 residues. Trimming removed 3 bases at V and 5 bases at J, with 7 bases between. Here the CDR3 reads CASSDLLTEAFF. The CDR3 region has the DNA TGTGCCAGCAGTGACTTATTGACTGAAGCTTTCTTT.

Of note for this clone: Germline and junction disagree at one end, which may indicate a read error. The chain joins TRBV7-9 to TRBJ1-1; no firm D call. The CDR3 sequence is 13 residues long. Germline V gene data show CDR1 as SEHNR and CDR2 as FQNEAQ (reference sequence). The CDR3 nucleotides read TGTTCCAGCAGCTCAAAAGGGAGCACTGAAGCTTTCTTT. It encodes CSSSSKGSTEAFF.

The rearrangement links TRBV19 to TRBJ2-1; maybe TRBD1 (7 bases). Germline lookup yields CDR1 LNHDA and CDR2 SQIVND (reference sequence). V was pared by 7 bases and J by 9 bases, with 19 bases between. There are 14 residues in the CDR3. CDR3 coding DNA: TGTGCCAGTAAACGGGAGACAGGGTTCGGTGAGCAGTTCTTC. Residues: CASKRETGFGEQFF.